These 12 T cell receptor beta chains were sequenced from one sample in a study of CD8+CD57+ T cells in acquired aplastic anemia. It was genomic DNA that served as the template for profiling TCR beta VDJ and CDR3. TCRdb fed the reads into MiXCR, producing one record per CDR3 protein. The table shows 100,000 to 150,000 distinct CDR3 sequences, with about 40% occurring only once. Material: sorted CD4+, CD8+, or CD8+CD57+ T cells (not recorded which) from PBMCs. All receptors come from a human donor in good health, serving as a control.

This clonotype was found many times. The V gene is TRBV6-1, the J gene TRBJ2-3; tentative D call: TRBD1 (5 bases). The V end lost 3 bases, the J end lost 2 bases, and 15 bases lay between the germline ends. Germline-derived CDR1 and CDR2 are MNHNS and SASEGT. The CDR3 is 16 residues long. The CDR3 reads CASSDGWAGFTDTQYF. As DNA, the CDR3 is TGTGCCAGCAGTGATGGATGGGCAGGGTTCACAGATACGCAGTATTTT.

At least ten counts were recorded for this clonotype. The chain couples TRBV7-6 to TRBJ2-2; 8 bases match TRBD1. V was pared by 0 bases and J by 7 bases, with 4 bases of the junction left unmatched. The CDR3 runs to 15 residues. Germline V CDR1 and CDR2: SGHVS, FNYEAQ. For the CDR3, the DNA is TGTGCCAGCAGCTTAGCCCCAGGGGGCAGCGGGGAGCTGTTTTTT. It specifies CASSLAPGGSGELFF. Full variable domain (remainder filled in from reference TRBV7-6 and TRBJ2-2): GAGVSQSPRYKVTKRGQDVALRCDPISGHVSLYWYRQALGQGPEFLTYFNYEAQQDKSGLPNDRFSAERPEGSISTLTIQRTEQRDSAMYRCASSLAPGGSGELFFGEGSRLTVL.

The sample holds a few counts of this clonotype. A much larger clonotype is one base distant, so this may be a read error. V usage is TRBV19 and J usage is TRBJ1-5, with D possibly matching TRBD1 (5 bases). Germline V gives CDR1 LNHDA, CDR2 SQIVND (reference sequence). This CDR3 comprises 18 residues. In nucleotides, the CDR3 is TGTACCAGTAGTATTATGGCAGGACCAGGGTTGGGAGGTCAGCCCCAGCATTTT. This translates into CTSSIMAGPGLGGQPQHF.

The chain recombines TRBV29-1 with TRBJ1-6, with D tentatively TRBD1 (5 bases). The CDR3 totals 13 residues. Germline V gene data show CDR1 as SQVTM and CDR2 as ANQGSEA. V shed 0 bases and J shed 10 bases, with 10 bases lying between them. This CDR3 reads CSVEDREGSPLHF. DNA for the CDR3: TGCAGCGTTGAAGACAGGGAGGGCTCACCCCTCCACTTT.

This clonotype was counted many times. CDR3 sequence: CASSFPGQGLSGELFF. In DNA form, the CDR3 reads TGTGCCAGTAGTTTCCCGGGACAGGGTCTGTCCGGGGAGCTGTTTTTT. V gene TRBV19 combines with J gene TRBJ2-2, with TRBD1 matching over 9 bases. Germline V gene lookup returns CDR1 LNHDA and CDR2 SQIVND (reference sequence). This CDR3 comprises 16 residues. The V gene end was trimmed by 5 bases and the J gene end by 6 bases; junction bases not matched to a gene: 10. Full variable domain (outside the CDR3, taken from reference TRBV19 and TRBJ2-2): DGGITQSPKYLFRKEGQNVTLSCEQNLNHDAMYWYRQDPGQGLRLIYYSQIVNDFQKGDIAEGYSVSREKKESFPLTVTSAQKNPTAFYLCASSFPGQGLSGELFFGEGSRLTVL.

There are a few counts of this clonotype. This chain links TRBV2 with TRBJ2-5; 7 nucleotides agree with TRBD1. The CDR3 runs 10 residues. Germline V gives CDR1 SNHLY, CDR2 FYNNEI. CDR3 sequence reads: CAQGNGVQYF. Written as DNA, the CDR3 is TGTGCACAGGGGAACGGCGTCCAGTACTTC.

A word on this clonotype: This may be a read error, as it is one base from a much larger clone. The rearrangement uses TRBV7-2 and TRBJ2-5; possible D gene TRBD2, 5 bases. Germline V lookup: CDR1 SGHTA, CDR2 FQGNSA. This CDR3 comprises 13 residues. The CDR3 loop is CAGNSGFQEAQYF. The CDR3 coding sequence is TGTGCCGGTAACAGCGGCTTCCAAGAGGCCCAGTACTTC.

V and J are TRBV6-2 or TRBV6-3 and TRBJ2-7; D possibly corresponds to TRBD2 (6 bases). Germline V gives CDR1 MNHEY, CDR2 SVGEGT. The CDR3 length is 17 residues. Trimming took off 2 bases at V and 2 bases at J, with 19 bases between the two ends. CDR3 residues: CASSYRKTGLATYEQYF. The CDR3, as DNA: TGTGCCAGCAGTTACCGAAAAACGGGACTCGCAACCTACGAGCAGTACTTC.

This clonotype was recorded a few times. The chain has TRBV29-1 and TRBJ1-1; maybe TRBD1 (5 bases). The V gene's germline CDR1 is SQVTM and CDR2 ANQGSEA. The CDR3 spans 12 residues. V was trimmed by 7 bases and J by 5 bases, leaving 14 bases between them. Written as DNA, the CDR3 is TGCAGCGCGGGGCCGGGGAGTACTGAAGCTTTCTTT. Its translation: CSAGPGSTEAFF.

This clonotype was recorded at least ten times. V usage is TRBV7-9 and J usage is TRBJ1-3; D call uncertain. The CDR3 loop spans 14 amino acids. The V end was cut by 3 bases, the J end by 4 bases, with 10 bases between. Germline V gives CDR1 SEHNR, CDR2 FQNEAQ (reference sequence). The CDR3 spells CASSFDKGGNTIYF. CDR3 bases: TGTGCCAGCAGCTTTGACAAGGGAGGAAACACCATATATTTT.

This clonotype showed up many times. The genes are TRBV4-2 and TRBJ1-2, with a tentative D call TRBD1 (5 bases). The CDR3 contains 16 residues. Germline V CDR1 and CDR2: LGHNA, YNFKEQ. V lost 4 bases to trimming and J lost 2 bases, with 17 bases between them. The DNA of the CDR3 is TGTGCCAGCAGCCGATTTGGGACGGAAACAAACTATGGCTACACCTTC. Protein product: CASSRFGTETNYGYTF.

As for this clonotype: The junction shows a germline mismatch at one end, possibly a read error. The chain has TRBV6-1 and TRBJ1-3, with D perhaps matching TRBD1 (5 bases). The CDR3 length is 15 residues. Per germline, CDR1 MNHNS and CDR2 SASEGT. The CDR3 spells CAGSPPVGAGNTIYF. CDR3 nucleotides: TGTGCCGGCAGTCCTCCGGTGGGGGCTGGAAACACCATATATTTT.